This entry lists 28 T cell receptor beta chains sequenced from one sample in a study of blood T cell repertoires in COVID-19. Using immunoSEQ multiplex PCR, the repertoire was profiled, and TCRdb retains in-frame clones only, with some absent. In the table there are 90,000 to 120,000 clones, approximately 90% of which are singletons. Sequenced: peripheral blood. Receptors were obtained from a man in his 60s with acute or convalescent COVID-19.

The chain is built from TRBV5-1 and TRBJ1-1, with TRBD1 identical over 7 bases. The CDR3 contains 13 residues. The germline gives CDR1 SGHRS, CDR2 YFSETQ. J gave up 13 bases and V 4 bases, and 13 bases lay outside the gene matches. CDR3 residues: CASSPGERGQDFF. CDR3 coding DNA: TGCGCCAGCAGCCCCGGCGAGAGGGGGCAGGATTTCTTT.

The chain is built from TRBV19 and TRBJ1-4; a weak D match, TRBD1 (6 bases). Looked up from germline, CDR1 is LNHDA and CDR2 is SQIVND (reference sequence). The CDR3 is 15 residues long. Deletions cut 4 bases from V and 3 bases from J, with 12 bases between. CDR3 in amino acids: CASSTTGYSNEKLFF. The DNA for the CDR3 is TGTGCCAGTAGTACTACAGGGTACTCTAATGAAAAACTGTTTTTT.

The rearrangement uses TRBV7-9 and TRBJ1-1, with 8 bases aligning to TRBD1. Unmatched junction bases numbered 5, after V lost 3 bases and J lost 5 bases. This CDR3 contains 14 residues. The V gene's germline CDR1 is SEHNR and CDR2 FQNEAQ (reference sequence). The CDR3 reads CASSFGGQATEAFF. In DNA, the CDR3 is TGTGCCAGCAGCTTCGGGGGACAGGCAACTGAAGCTTTCTTT.

The chain has TRBV19 and TRBJ1-1; D is unresolved. In germline, CDR1 is LNHDA, CDR2 SQIVND (reference sequence). Deletions cut 0 bases from V and 1 base from J, with 3 bases between. This CDR3 contains 13 residues. CDR3 nucleotides: TGTGCCAGTAGTATAGATAGGAACACTGAAGCTTTCTTT. The encoded protein is CASSIDRNTEAFF.

This chain connects TRBV9 to TRBJ1-6; a weak D match, TRBD1 (5 bases). The CDR3 loop spans 15 amino acids. Germline-derived CDR1 and CDR2 are SGDLS and YYNGEE. Trimming shortened V by 5 bases and J by 3 bases, and 12 bases separated the two germline ends. CDR3 sequence (DNA): TGTGCCAGCAGTGACGACAGAAACTATAATTCACCCCTCCACTTT. This translates into CASSDDRNYNSPLHF.

The chain joins TRBV5-1 to TRBJ2-7, with a weak D call TRBD1 (6 bases). Trimming took 2 bases from V and 2 from J, leaving 11 bases between them. Germline loops: CDR1 SGHRS, CDR2 YFSETQ. The CDR3 runs 14 residues. CDR3 sequence (DNA): TGCGCCAGCAGCTTAGCCGGGACACCCTACGAGCAGTACTTC. This sequence encodes CASSLAGTPYEQYF.

The chain combines TRBV10-2 with TRBJ1-6; 7 bases map to TRBD1. After removal of 7 bases from V and 5 bases from J, the junction contained 8 bases not matched to a gene. CDR1 and CDR2 (germline): WSHSY, SAAADI. The CDR3 contains 15 residues. The CDR3 loop reads CASTPGTANNSPLHF. CDR3 bases: TGCGCCAGCACCCCAGGGACAGCAAATAATTCACCCCTCCACTTT.

A remark on this clone: This sample also contains other DNA sequences that code for the same CDR3. The V and J genes are TRBV6-1 and TRBJ1-6, with 8 nucleotides matching TRBD1. Per the germline V gene, CDR1 is MNHNS and CDR2 is SASEGT. V gave up 2 bases and J gave up 7 bases; unmatched junction bases: 1. The CDR3 spans 14 residues. The CDR3 region is CASSESGGNSPLHF. The CDR3 DNA is TGTGCCAGCAGTGAATCAGGGGGCAATTCACCCCTCCACTTT.

In nucleotides, the CDR3 is TGTGCCAGCTCACCTGCAGGGGATTCTGGAAACACCATATATTTT. Encoded protein: CASSPAGDSGNTIYF. The V call is TRBV18, the J call TRBJ1-3; maybe TRBD1 (6 bases). Germline V gene sequence: CDR1 KGHSH, CDR2 LQKENI. V lost 3 bases to trimming and J lost 1 base, with 10 bases between them. The CDR3 consists of 15 residues.

The chain joins TRBV19 to TRBJ1-3, with D perhaps matching TRBD1 (5 bases). The germline CDR1 and CDR2 sequences are LNHDA and SQIVND (reference sequence). Trimming stripped 6 bases from V and 2 bases from J, with 14 bases between. This CDR3 is 15 amino acids long. The CDR3: CASSPDGAPGNTIYF. As DNA, the CDR3 is TGTGCCAGTAGCCCCGATGGGGCGCCTGGAAACACCATATATTTT.

The genes are TRBV5-4 and TRBJ2-1; no firm D call. The CDR3 is 15 amino acids. From germline, CDR1 is SGHNT and CDR2 YYREEE (reference sequence). Trimming took off 4 bases at V and 2 bases at J, with 13 bases between the two ends. The CDR3 loop is CASSPGSATYNEQFF. The CDR3 nucleotides are TGTGCCAGCAGCCCCGGTTCTGCTACCTACAATGAGCAGTTCTTC.

This clone appeared once. The chain uses TRBV5-4 and TRBJ2-7; TRBD2 aligns across 10 bases. The CDR3 is made up of 16 amino acids. The V gene's germline CDR1 is SGHNT and CDR2 YYREEE (reference sequence). Trimming cost V 0 bases and J 5 bases; bases outside gene matches: 8. CDR3 coding DNA: TGTGCCAGCAGCTTGGAGCCTAGCGGGAGAAATGACGAGCAGTACTTC. Its translation is CASSLEPSGRNDEQYF.

This clone was counted a few times. The V gene is TRBV6-5, the J gene TRBJ2-1, with 10 bases aligning to TRBD2. The germline CDR1 and CDR2 sequences are MNHEY and SVGAGI. CDR3 size: 15 residues. The J segment lost 5 bases and the V segment lost 6 bases, leaving 7 bases of the junction unmatched. CDR3 nucleotide sequence: TGTGCCAGCAGCCCAGCGGGAGGGCCTAACAATGAGCAGTTCTTC. It translates to CASSPAGGPNNEQFF.

The J gene is TRBJ2-2, the V gene TRBV7-3; D not certain. This CDR3 is built from 12 residues. CDR1 is SGHTA and CDR2 is FQGTGA in the germline V gene. V was clipped by 5 bases and J by 8 bases, with 9 bases between them. The CDR3 nucleotides read TGTGCCAGCAGCAGCTCGAGAGGGGAGCTGTTTTTT. Translation: CASSSSRGELFF.

V is TRBV29-1 and J is TRBJ2-7; 9 bases are shared with TRBD1. Germline V gene data show CDR1 as SQVTM and CDR2 as ANQGSEA. This CDR3 has 15 amino acids. Germline trimming cut 5 bases from V and 2 bases from J; bases unmatched to any gene: 10. The CDR3 sequence: CSVILGDRAAYEQYF. CDR3 nucleotides: TGCAGCGTTATTTTGGGGGACAGGGCCGCCTACGAGCAGTACTTC.

The rearrangement uses TRBV18 and TRBJ2-3; 15 bases line up with TRBD2. Unmatched junction bases numbered 12, after V lost 6 bases and J lost 5 bases. CDR3 length: 18 amino acids. Looked up from germline, CDR1 is KGHSH and CDR2 is LQKENI. The CDR3 nucleotides are TGTGCCAGCTCCCCTCTTGGACTAGCGGGAGGGCCCGGAGATACGCAGTATTTT. Protein product: CASSPLGLAGGPGDTQYF.

This clone has more than one count but fewer than ten. The chain combines TRBV4-1 with TRBJ2-1; 13 bases map to TRBD2. J lost 5 bases, V lost 4 bases, and 2 bases had no gene match. The CDR3 contains 15 residues. The germline V gene encodes CDR1 MGHRA and CDR2 YSYEKL. Here the CDR3 DNA reads TGCGCCAGCAGCCTGGGACTAGCGGGAAACAATGAGCAGTTCTTC. This translates into CASSLGLAGNNEQFF.

V gene TRBV3-1 (or the pseudogene TRBV3-2) combines with J gene TRBJ2-1, with D possibly TRBD1 on 6 matching bases. CDR1 is LGHDT and CDR2 is YNNKEL in the germline V gene (reference sequence). V lost 4 bases, J lost 12 bases, and 22 bases lay in between. CDR3 length equals 15 residues. CDR3 loop: CASSRETGPYSTQFF. The CDR3 DNA follows: TGTGCCAGCAGCCGTGAGACAGGTCCTTATTCTACGCAGTTCTTC.

V gene TRBV2 combines with J gene TRBJ2-1; 7 positions match TRBD2. CDR1 and CDR2 (germline): SNHLY, FYNNEI. V lost 3 bases, J lost 12 bases, and 8 bases stayed unmatched. The CDR3 length is 13 residues. CDR3 DNA sequence: TGTGCCAGCAGTGATGAGACTAGCCAAAGGCAGTTCTTC. The encoded protein is CASSDETSQRQFF.

The rearrangement joins TRBV3-1 (or the pseudogene TRBV3-2) to TRBJ1-1, with D possibly TRBD1 on 5 matching bases. CDR1 LGHDT and CDR2 YNNKEL come from the germline V gene (reference sequence). The CDR3 has 16 residues. With 5 bases removed from V and 2 bases from J, the gap between germline ends came to 18 bases. CDR3 loop: CASSEIFRDINTEAFF. The CDR3 DNA follows: TGTGCCAGCAGCGAAATCTTCAGGGATATTAACACTGAAGCTTTCTTT.

The genes are TRBV27 and TRBJ2-7, with 7 positions matching TRBD1. V trimming: 5 bases; J trimming: 0 bases; junction bases outside the gene matches: 4. The CDR3 is 14 residues long. Germline CDR1 reads MNHEY; CDR2 reads SMNVEV (reference sequence). The CDR3 DNA sequence: TGTGCCAGCAGTCCCGACAGGGACTCCTACGAGCAGTACGTC. Protein product: CASSPDRDSYEQYV.

V usage is TRBV28 and J usage is TRBJ2-3; no clear D gene. The CDR3 consists of 14 residues. The V gene lost 4 bases and the J gene lost 7 bases, with 15 bases spanning the gap. Per germline, CDR1 MDHEN and CDR2 SYDVKM. CDR3 sequence: CASSSPRSSNTQYF. The CDR3 DNA reads TGTGCCAGCAGTTCCCCCCGGAGCAGCAATACGCAGTATTTT.

V is TRBV19 and J is TRBJ1-1; maybe TRBD1 (6 bases). Trimming took off 2 bases at V and 1 base at J, with 11 bases between the two ends. Germline V gives CDR1 LNHDA, CDR2 SQIVND (reference sequence). This CDR3 comprises 15 residues. The CDR3 protein is CASSIRTVGNTEAFF. CDR3 nucleotide sequence: TGTGCCAGTAGTATAAGGACAGTTGGGAACACTGAAGCTTTCTTT.

The chain employs TRBV3-1 (or the pseudogene TRBV3-2) and TRBJ2-5; D uncertain. This CDR3 is 15 amino acids long. CDR1 is LGHDT and CDR2 is YNNKEL in the germline V gene (reference sequence). V lost 0 bases and J 5 bases, leaving 13 bases between the germline ends. DNA for the CDR3: TGTGCCAGCAGCCAAGATTTGTTTACCAGTGAGACCCAGTACTTC. Its protein product is CASSQDLFTSETQYF.

V and J are TRBV19 and TRBJ2-2; the D gene is possibly TRBD1 (5 bases). Per germline, CDR1 LNHDA and CDR2 SQIVND (reference sequence). The ends were cut back, 3 bases at V and 0 bases at J, with 8 bases in the middle. This CDR3 spans 15 amino acids. CDR3 residues: CASSIQGSNTGELFF. Here the CDR3 DNA reads TGTGCCAGTAGTATTCAGGGATCGAACACCGGGGAGCTGTTTTTT.

The chain joins TRBV5-1 to TRBJ2-1, with 10 bases lining up with TRBD2. V lost 1 base and J lost 5; bases outside the gene matches: 18. The CDR3 totals 20 residues. CDR1 SGHRS and CDR2 YFSETQ come from the germline V gene. The CDR3 sequence: CASSLWSPSGRFRGDNEQFF. The CDR3 nucleotides read TGCGCCAGCAGCTTGTGGTCCCCTAGCGGGAGATTTCGTGGCGACAATGAGCAGTTCTTC.

The chain's CDR3 is CASSRPLAVTSTDTQYF. The DNA of the CDR3 is TGTGCCAGCAGTCGTCCCTTAGCGGTCACTAGCACAGATACGCAGTATTTT. The chain employs TRBV6-2 or TRBV6-3 and TRBJ2-3; D possibly corresponds to TRBD2 (6 bases). Trimming took off 5 bases at V and 0 bases at J, with 18 bases between the two ends. Germline-derived CDR1 and CDR2 are MNHEY and SVGEGT. This CDR3 is 17 amino acids long.

The chain couples TRBV3-1 (or the pseudogene TRBV3-2) to TRBJ2-2; D possibly corresponds to TRBD1 (5 bases). Germline V lookup: CDR1 LGHDT, CDR2 YNNKEL (reference sequence). V gave up 0 bases and J gave up 1 base, with 12 bases separating them. There are 17 residues in the CDR3. The CDR3 nucleotides are TGTGCCAGCAGCCAAGATCGGAAGGGGCTGAACACCGGGGAGCTGTTTTTT. Translation gives CASSQDRKGLNTGELFF.